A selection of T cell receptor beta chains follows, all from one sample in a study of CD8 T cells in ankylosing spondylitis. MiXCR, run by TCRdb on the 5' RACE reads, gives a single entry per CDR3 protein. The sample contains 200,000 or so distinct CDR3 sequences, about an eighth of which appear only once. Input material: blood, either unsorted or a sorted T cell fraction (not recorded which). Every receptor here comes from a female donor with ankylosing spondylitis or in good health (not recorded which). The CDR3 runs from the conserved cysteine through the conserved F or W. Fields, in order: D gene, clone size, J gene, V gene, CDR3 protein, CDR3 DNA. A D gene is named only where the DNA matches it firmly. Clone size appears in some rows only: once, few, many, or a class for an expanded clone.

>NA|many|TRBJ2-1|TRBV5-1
CASSLEGTQTQFF
TGCGCCAGCAGCTTGGAAGGTACCCAGACCCAGTTCTTC
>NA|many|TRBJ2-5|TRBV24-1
CATSDLGSGKETQYF
TGTGCCACCAGTGATTTGGGCTCTGGAAAAGAGACCCAGTACTTC
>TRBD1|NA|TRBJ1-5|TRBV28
CASSKGQARQPQHF
TGTGCCAGCAGTAAGGGACAGGCGCGTCAGCCCCAGCATTTT
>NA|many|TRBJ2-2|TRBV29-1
CSGTTHQGTGELFF
TGCAGCGGGACTACTCACCAAGGCACCGGGGAGCTGTTTTTT
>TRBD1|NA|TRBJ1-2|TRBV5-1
CASSPSRQGTSLILYRNYGYTF
TGCGCCAGCAGCCCGAGTCGACAGGGTACCTCGCTCATTCTTTATAGGAACTATGGCTACACCTTC
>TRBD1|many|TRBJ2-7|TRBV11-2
CASSLDGQGAQIYEQYF
TGTGCCAGCAGCTTAGATGGGCAGGGGGCTCAGATCTACGAGCAGTACTTC
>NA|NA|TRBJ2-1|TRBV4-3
CASSQEWLGQSYNEQFF
TGCGCCAGCAGCCAAGAGTGGTTAGGACAGTCCTACAATGAGCAGTTCTTC
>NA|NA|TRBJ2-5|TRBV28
CASSLGSDWGETQYF
TGTGCCAGCAGTTTAGGATCGGACTGGGGGGAGACCCAGTACTTC
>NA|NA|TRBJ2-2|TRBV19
CASKGGNTGELFF
TGTGCCAGTAAGGGGGGAAACACTGGGGAGCTGTTTTTT
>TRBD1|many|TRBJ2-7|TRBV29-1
CSVVGQVSSYEQYF
TGCAGCGTTGTGGGACAGGTGAGCTCCTACGAGCAGTACTTC
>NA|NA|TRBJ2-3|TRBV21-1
CASSKERGSADTQYF
TGTGCCAGCAGCAAAGAGCGGGGGTCGGCAGATACGCAGTATTTT
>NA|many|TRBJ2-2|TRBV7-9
CASSLISHTGELFF
TGTGCCAGCAGCTTGATCAGCCATACCGGGGAGCTGTTTTTT
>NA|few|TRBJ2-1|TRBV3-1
CASSQDGGNRAAEQFF
TGTGCCAGCAGCCAAGATGGGGGGAACAGGGCAGCTGAGCAGTTCTTC
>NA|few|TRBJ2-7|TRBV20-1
CSARDGGRGSSYEQYF
TGCAGTGCTAGAGATGGAGGTCGTGGCAGCTCCTACGAGCAGTACTTC
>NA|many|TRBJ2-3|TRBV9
CASKGYTDTQYF
TGTGCCAGCAAGGGTTACACAGATACGCAGTATTTT
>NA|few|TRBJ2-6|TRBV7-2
CASSLDSSGANVLTF
TGTGCCAGCAGCTTAGATTCCTCTGGGGCCAACGTCCTGACTTTC
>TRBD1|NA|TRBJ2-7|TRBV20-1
CSARRGQAYEQYF
TGCAGTGCTAGACGGGGACAGGCCTACGAGCAGTACTTC
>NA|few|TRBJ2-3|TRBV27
CASSSTFTDTQYF
TGTGCCAGCAGTTCCACTTTCACAGATACGCAGTATTTT
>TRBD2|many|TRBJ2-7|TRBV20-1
CSALAGEGSRNEQYF
TGCAGTGCTTTAGCGGGAGAGGGTTCTAGGAACGAGCAGTACTTC
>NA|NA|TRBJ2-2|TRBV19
CASSRWEGLNTGELFF
TGTGCCAGTAGTCGGTGGGAAGGGCTGAACACCGGGGAGCTGTTTTTT
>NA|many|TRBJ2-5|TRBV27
CASSFVPGSETQYF
TGTGCCAGCAGTTTTGTCCCAGGGTCGGAGACCCAGTACTTC
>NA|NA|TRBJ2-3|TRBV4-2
CASSQRDTQYF
TGTGCCAGCAGCCAAAGGGATACGCAGTATTTT
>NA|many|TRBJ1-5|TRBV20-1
CSASGKTGNQPQHF
TGCAGTGCTTCCGGGAAGACTGGCAATCAGCCCCAGCATTTT
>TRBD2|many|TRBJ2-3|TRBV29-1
CSVRGGGGRDTQYF
TGCAGCGTTCGAGGAGGCGGGGGAAGAGATACGCAGTATTTT
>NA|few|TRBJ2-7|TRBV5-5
CASSLGKDPPLYEQYF
TGTGCCAGCAGCTTGGGGAAGGATCCCCCACTATACGAGCAGTACTTC
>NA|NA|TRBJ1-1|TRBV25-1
CANSEWETTVNTEAFF
TGTGCCAACAGTGAATGGGAGACAACAGTGAACACTGAAGCTTTCTTT
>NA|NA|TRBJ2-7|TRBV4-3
CASSQDSSYEQYF
TGCGCCAGCAGCCAAGATTCATCCTACGAGCAGTACTTC
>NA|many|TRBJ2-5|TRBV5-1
CASSLATGEETQYF
TGCGCCAGCAGCTTGGCTACCGGAGAAGAGACCCAGTACTTC
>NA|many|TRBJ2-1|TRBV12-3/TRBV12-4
CASSLGGREIAHEQFF
TGTGCCAGCAGTTTAGGGGGGCGGGAGATTGCCCATGAGCAGTTCTTC
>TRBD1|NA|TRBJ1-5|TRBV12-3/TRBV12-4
CASRGTGENQPQHF
TGTGCCAGCAGGGGGACAGGGGAAAATCAGCCCCAGCATTTT
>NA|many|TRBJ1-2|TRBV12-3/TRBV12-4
CASSPFGTREGGNGYTF
TGTGCCAGCAGTCCTTTCGGGACCAGGGAAGGGGGGAATGGCTACACCTTC
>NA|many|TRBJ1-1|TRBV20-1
CSARDFNRANTEAFF
TGCAGTGCTAGAGATTTTAACAGGGCAAACACTGAAGCTTTCTTT
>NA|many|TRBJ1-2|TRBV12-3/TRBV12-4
CASSYGDGSYGYTF
TGTGCCAGCAGTTATGGGGACGGAAGCTATGGCTACACCTTC
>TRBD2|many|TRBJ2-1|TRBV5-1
CASRLRLAGVGDTNEQFF
TGCGCCAGCAGGTTGAGGCTGGCGGGAGTGGGGGATACTAATGAGCAGTTCTTC
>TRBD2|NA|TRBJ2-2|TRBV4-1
CASSHLAGVTGELFF
TGCGCCAGCAGCCACCTAGCGGGAGTCACCGGGGAGCTGTTTTTT
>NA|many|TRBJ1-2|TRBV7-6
CASGANYGYTF
TGTGCCAGCGGGGCAAACTATGGCTACACCTTC
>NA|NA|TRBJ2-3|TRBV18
CASSPPFAGPNTDTQYF
TGTGCCAGCTCACCACCGTTCGCGGGACCGAACACAGATACGCAGTATTTT
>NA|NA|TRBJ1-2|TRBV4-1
CASSQDLTGSWGYGYTF
TGCGCCAGCAGCCAAGATTTAACGGGAAGTTGGGGCTATGGCTACACCTTC
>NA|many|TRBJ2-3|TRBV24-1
CATSPHGATDTQYF
TGTGCCACCAGCCCACATGGGGCCACAGATACGCAGTATTTT
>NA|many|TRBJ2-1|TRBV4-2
CASSSSGEYNEQFF
TGTGCCAGCAGCTCTTCGGGAGAATACAATGAGCAGTTCTTC
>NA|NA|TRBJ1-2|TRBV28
CASSFQSLRDGYTF
TGTGCCAGCAGTTTTCAGTCCCTGCGGGATGGCTACACCTTC
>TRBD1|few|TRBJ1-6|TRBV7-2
CASSSNPGQVVSPLHF
TGTGCCAGCAGCTCAAACCCGGGACAGGTGGTTTCACCCCTCCACTTT
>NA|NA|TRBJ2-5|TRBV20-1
CSARKIPVQETQYF
TGCAGTGCTAGGAAGATACCGGTCCAAGAGACCCAGTACTTC
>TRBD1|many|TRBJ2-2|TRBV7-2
CASSLSGAGGNTGELFF
TGTGCCAGCAGCTTAAGTGGTGCAGGGGGTAACACCGGGGAGCTGTTTTTT
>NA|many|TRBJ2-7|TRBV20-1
CSARDRRAPPYEQYF
TGCAGTGCTAGAGACCGCAGGGCTCCCCCCTACGAGCAGTACTTC
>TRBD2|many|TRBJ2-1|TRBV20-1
CSALAGGNEQFF
TGCAGTGCTCTAGCGGGAGGAAATGAGCAGTTCTTC
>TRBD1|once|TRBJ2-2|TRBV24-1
CPTSDSGTGNTGELFF
TGTCCCACCAGTGATTCCGGGACAGGGAACACCGGGGAGCTGTTTTTT
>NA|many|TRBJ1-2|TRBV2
CASSERTNYGYTF
TGTGCCAGCAGTGAGAGGACTAACTATGGCTACACCTTC
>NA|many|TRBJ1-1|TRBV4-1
CASSQDRTFF
TGCGCCAGCAGCCAAGACCGAACTTTCTTT
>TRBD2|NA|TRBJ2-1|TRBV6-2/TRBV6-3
CATTSGTRGNEQFF
TGTGCCACTACATCCGGGACTAGAGGGAATGAGCAGTTCTTC
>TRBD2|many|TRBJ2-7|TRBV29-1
CSVSGGLGYEQYF
TGCAGCGTCTCGGGGGGTTTAGGCTACGAGCAGTACTTC
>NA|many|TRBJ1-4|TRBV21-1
CASNPGLSEGEKLFF
TGTGCCAGCAACCCGGGACTTTCGGAGGGTGAAAAACTGTTTTTT
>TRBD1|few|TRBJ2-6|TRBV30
CAWIRDRARSGANVLTF
TGTGCCTGGATAAGGGACAGGGCCAGGTCTGGGGCCAACGTCCTGACTTTC
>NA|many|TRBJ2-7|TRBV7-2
CASSGQGYEQYF
TGTGCCAGCAGCGGGCAGGGGTACGAGCAGTACTTC
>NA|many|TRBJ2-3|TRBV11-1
CASSPLRTAGRYTDTQYF
TGTGCCAGCAGCCCCCTACGGACTGCGGGACGGTACACAGATACGCAGTATTTT
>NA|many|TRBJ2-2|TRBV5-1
CASSFFRTDTGELFF
TGCGCCAGCAGCTTCTTTAGAACAGACACCGGGGAGCTGTTTTTT
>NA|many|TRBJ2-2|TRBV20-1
CSATWQSSNTGELFF
TGCAGTGCTACTTGGCAGTCATCGAACACCGGGGAGCTGTTTTTT